Detailed here is one T cell receptor (beta chain). The target antigen is unknown. The record originates from a study of follicular helper T cells after annual influenza vaccination. Study-level information: Days 0, 7 and 28 post-vaccination were the blood draw times.

Some clones are missing from TCRdb's copy, which holds only in-frame ones; the method was immunoSEQ multiplex PCR. The repertoire holds several thousand clones, with roughly four fifths as singletons. Study-wide findings and caveats: Most later recoveries of Day 7 ICOS+CD38+ clones were ICOS-CD38- cTfh.

V lost 3 bases and J lost 5; bases outside the gene matches: 7. Germline CDR1 is SGHNT and CDR2 is YYREEE (reference sequence). The CDR3 is 15 amino acids. Specified time point: 2014-2015 season, pre-vaccination. Vaccine contraindications, substance abuse, HIV/AIDS, active malignancy and active illness excluded donors. This chain uses TRBV5-4 with TRBJ2-3; 9 bases are shared with TRBD2. Sequenced here: CXCR5+ CD38- circulating T follicular helper cells from blood, sampled on the day of influenza vaccination. The subset is: circulating Tfh, non-naive CD4+CXCR5+PD-1+ (ICOS+CD38+ or ICOS-CD38-). The TCR sequence derives from an adult who received the influenza vaccine. The CDR3 protein is CASSWGVAGEDTQYF. Here the CDR3 DNA reads TGTGCCAGCAGCTGGGGGGTAGCGGGGGAAGATACGCAGTATTTT. The whole variable domain, filled in from reference TRBV5-4 and TRBJ2-3, reads ETGVTQSPTHLIKTRGQQVTLRCSSQSGHNTVSWYQQALGQGPQFIFQYYREEENGRGNFPPRFSGLQFPNYSSELNVNALELDDSALYLCASSWGVAGEDTQYFGPGTRLTVL.